Presented here are 18 T cell receptor beta chains from one specimen sequenced in a study of T cell repertoires in cytomegalovirus infection. TCRdb fed the reads into MiXCR, producing one record per CDR3 protein. This table holds some 110,000 distinct CDR3 sequences, about 9.4% found once. The antigens these receptors bind are not known. The sample comprised PBMCs, sequenced either directly or after in vitro stimulation (not recorded which). Receptor source: a human donor in good health (CMV status not recorded). Some clones in this sample may be carry-over from other donors' samples.

In this sample, this clonotype turned up a few times. The chain uses TRBV27 and TRBJ2-2, with D possibly called TRBD1 or TRBD2 (5 bases each). CDR1 and CDR2 from the germline V gene are MNHEY and SMNVEV (reference sequence). The CDR3 covers 15 residues. Trimming took 5 bases from V and 14 from J, leaving 24 bases between them. The CDR3 is CASSVEGQSHSLLFF. CDR3 bases: TGTGCCAGCAGTGTAGAGGGGCAGTCCCACTCGTTACTGTTTTTT.

This clonotype occurred many times. This CDR3 reads CASLRTSGSTDTQYF. CDR3 bases: TGTGCCAGCTTACGGACTAGCGGGAGTACAGATACGCAGTATTTT. The gene calls are TRBV7-2 and TRBJ2-3; 13 bases are a match to TRBD2. The CDR3 length is 15 residues. The junction had 5 bases not matched to a gene; V was cut back by 8 bases and J by 3 bases. CDR1 and CDR2 (germline): SGHTA, FQGNSA.

This clonotype was recorded at least ten times. This rearrangement joins TRBV5-1 to TRBJ2-3; the D gene is possibly TRBD2 (6 bases). The length of the CDR3 is 14 residues. CDR1 is SGHRS, CDR2 YFSETQ, per germline. Trimming took 9 bases from V and 4 from J, leaving 18 bases between them. As DNA, the CDR3 is TGCGCCACCCGGGACTTCGTTTCCGCAGATACGCAGTATTTT. Amino acid sequence: CATRDFVSADTQYF.

The sample holds many counts of this clonotype. The rearrangement joins TRBV7-2 to TRBJ2-2, with no clear D. Per germline, CDR1 SGHTA and CDR2 FQGNSA. The CDR3 runs 13 residues. The V and J ends lost 2 bases and 6 bases respectively, with 7 bases between them. CDR3 sequence (DNA): TGTGCCAGCAGCTTAAAGTTGGCCGGGGAGCTGTTTTTT. As protein: CASSLKLAGELFF.

This chain connects TRBV10-3 to TRBJ1-1; the D gene is possibly TRBD1 (6 bases). The V end was cut by 10 bases, the J end by 2 bases, with 17 bases between. This CDR3 spans 14 amino acids. The germline V gene has CDR1 ENHRY and CDR2 SYGVKD. The CDR3 sequence is CATEVGAGNTEAFF. The CDR3 nucleotides are TGTGCCACAGAGGTGGGGGCGGGAAACACTGAAGCTTTCTTT.

At least ten counts were recorded for this clonotype. This chain connects TRBV7-2 to TRBJ1-2; D not certain. Germline V gene sequence: CDR1 SGHTA, CDR2 FQGNSA. The V and J ends lost 2 bases and 8 bases respectively, with 12 bases between them. The CDR3 totals 13 residues. CDR3 residues: CASSLLGIGGYTF. The CDR3 DNA is TGTGCCAGCAGCTTATTGGGAATCGGGGGCTACACCTTC.

This clonotype turned up a few times. The chain has TRBV11-3 and TRBJ2-1; 7 nucleotides agree with TRBD1. The germline CDR1 and CDR2 sequences are SGHNT and YENEEA. The CDR3 covers 16 residues. The J segment lost 7 bases and the V segment lost 4 bases, leaving 13 bases of the junction unmatched. CDR3 amino acids: CASSYRQGWSQNEQFF. The CDR3 DNA reads TGTGCCAGCAGCTACCGACAGGGATGGTCCCAAAATGAGCAGTTCTTC.

The table lists this clonotype with a few counts. This chain links TRBV15 with TRBJ2-7; 7 bases align to TRBD1. The CDR3 sequence is 13 residues long. The germline gives CDR1 LNHNV, CDR2 YYDKDF (reference sequence). V lost 9 bases and J lost 2; bases outside the gene matches: 7. CDR3 in amino acids: CATARGPAYEQYV. The CDR3, as DNA: TGTGCCACGGCGAGGGGGCCAGCCTACGAGCAGTACGTC.

The table lists this clonotype with many counts. V gene TRBV14 combines with J gene TRBJ1-4; possibly TRBD1 for D (5 bases). V was cut by 3 bases and J by 4 bases, with 6 bases left in between. This CDR3 comprises 13 residues. CDR1 and CDR2 from the germline V gene are SGHDN and FVKESK. CDR3 residues: CASSQGLNEKLFF. The CDR3 DNA reads as TGTGCCAGCAGCCAGGGACTTAATGAAAAACTGTTTTTT.

Remarks on this clonotype: A read error may explain this, as a much larger clone is one base away. The chain uses TRBV9 and TRBJ2-7; the D gene is possibly TRBD2 (6 bases). The CDR3 consists of 16 residues. The germline gives CDR1 SGDLS, CDR2 YYNGEE. CDR3 DNA: TGTACCAGCAGCGTAGCTGGGAGGAATACAATCTACGAGCAGTACTTC. This gives the protein CTSSVAGRNTIYEQYF.

This clonotype was counted only a few times. V gene TRBV12-3 or TRBV12-4 combines with J gene TRBJ1-5, with 10 bases lining up with TRBD1. This CDR3 region has 14 residues. After removal of 6 bases from V and 6 bases from J, the junction contained 5 bases not matched to a gene. The CDR3 protein is CASSRDRGGQPQHF. The CDR3 region has the DNA TGTGCCAGCAGCCGGGACAGGGGTGGTCAGCCCCAGCATTTT.

J is TRBJ1-1 and V is TRBV27, with 9 bases identical to TRBD1. V shed 6 bases, J shed 1 base, and the junction held 3 bases outside the gene matches. Germline values: CDR1 MNHEY, CDR2 SMNVEV (reference sequence). CDR3 length: 14 amino acids. Here the CDR3 DNA reads TGTGCCAGCAGCAGGACAGGGGCGAACACTGAAGCTTTCTTT. Amino acids: CASSRTGANTEAFF.

A note on this clonotype: A read error may explain this, as a much larger clone is one base away. This chain links TRBV10-3 with TRBJ2-1; D is ambiguous. The germline V gene has CDR1 ENHRY and CDR2 SYGVKD. CDR3 length equals 13 residues. CDR3 nucleotide sequence: TGTGCCGTCAGCACGACGGAACTTAATGAGCAGTTCTTC. Translating it yields CAVSTTELNEQFF.

This clonotype was seen repeatedly, ten times or more. The rearrangement joins TRBV7-2 to TRBJ2-1; 13 bases are a match to TRBD2. Germline V lookup: CDR1 SGHTA, CDR2 FQGNSA. There are 15 residues in the CDR3. Trimming at V came to 3 bases and at J to 9 bases, leaving 5 bases not matched to a gene. The CDR3 protein is CASSLGLAGRGEQFF. The CDR3 DNA reads as TGTGCCAGCAGCTTGGGACTAGCGGGGCGTGGTGAGCAGTTCTTC. The whole variable domain, filled in from reference TRBV7-2 and TRBJ2-1, reads GAGVSQSPSNKVTEKGKDVELRCDPISGHTALYWYRQSLGQGLEFLIYFQGNSAPDKSGLPSDRFSAERTGGSVSTLTIQRTQQEDSAVYLCASSLGLAGRGEQFFGPGTRLTVL.

Ten or more counts support this clonotype. This sequence joins TRBV29-1 and TRBJ1-4; 7 bases agree with TRBD1. The trim removed 7 bases at V and 3 bases at J, leaving 11 bases unmatched. CDR3 length: 15 amino acids. Per the germline V gene, CDR1 is SQVTM and CDR2 is ANQGSEA. CDR3 protein: CSARDRDRANEKLFF. CDR3 nucleotides: TGCAGCGCCCGAGACCGGGACAGAGCTAATGAAAAACTGTTTTTT.

This clonotype was seen many times. V and J are TRBV7-6 and TRBJ2-2; no firm D call. Germline values: CDR1 SGHVS, CDR2 FNYEAQ. The V gene lost 3 bases and the J gene lost 3 bases, with 2 bases spanning the gap. The CDR3 sequence is 12 residues long. CDR3 sequence (DNA): TGTGCCAGCAGCTTGGACACCGGGGAGCTGTTTTTT. Encoded protein: CASSLDTGELFF.

The sample holds many counts of this clonotype. The chain carries TRBV11-2 and TRBJ2-5; 11 bases match TRBD2. Trimming at V came to 5 bases and at J to 4 bases, leaving 12 bases not matched to a gene. This CDR3 spans 17 amino acids. The germline V gene encodes CDR1 SGHAT and CDR2 FQNNGV. Written as DNA, the CDR3 is TGTGCCAGCAGCGGAACCGGGACTAGCGGAGGGAGAGAGACCCAGTACTTC. Its translation: CASSGTGTSGGRETQYF.

At least ten counts were recorded for this clonotype. J is TRBJ1-5 and V is TRBV12-3 or TRBV12-4; D unresolved. This CDR3 spans 15 amino acids. V lost 1 base, J lost 7 bases, and 14 bases lay in between. The CDR3 is CASSLDSRRSQPQHF. The CDR3 coding sequence is TGTGCCAGCAGTTTAGATAGTAGGCGGTCACAGCCCCAGCATTTT.